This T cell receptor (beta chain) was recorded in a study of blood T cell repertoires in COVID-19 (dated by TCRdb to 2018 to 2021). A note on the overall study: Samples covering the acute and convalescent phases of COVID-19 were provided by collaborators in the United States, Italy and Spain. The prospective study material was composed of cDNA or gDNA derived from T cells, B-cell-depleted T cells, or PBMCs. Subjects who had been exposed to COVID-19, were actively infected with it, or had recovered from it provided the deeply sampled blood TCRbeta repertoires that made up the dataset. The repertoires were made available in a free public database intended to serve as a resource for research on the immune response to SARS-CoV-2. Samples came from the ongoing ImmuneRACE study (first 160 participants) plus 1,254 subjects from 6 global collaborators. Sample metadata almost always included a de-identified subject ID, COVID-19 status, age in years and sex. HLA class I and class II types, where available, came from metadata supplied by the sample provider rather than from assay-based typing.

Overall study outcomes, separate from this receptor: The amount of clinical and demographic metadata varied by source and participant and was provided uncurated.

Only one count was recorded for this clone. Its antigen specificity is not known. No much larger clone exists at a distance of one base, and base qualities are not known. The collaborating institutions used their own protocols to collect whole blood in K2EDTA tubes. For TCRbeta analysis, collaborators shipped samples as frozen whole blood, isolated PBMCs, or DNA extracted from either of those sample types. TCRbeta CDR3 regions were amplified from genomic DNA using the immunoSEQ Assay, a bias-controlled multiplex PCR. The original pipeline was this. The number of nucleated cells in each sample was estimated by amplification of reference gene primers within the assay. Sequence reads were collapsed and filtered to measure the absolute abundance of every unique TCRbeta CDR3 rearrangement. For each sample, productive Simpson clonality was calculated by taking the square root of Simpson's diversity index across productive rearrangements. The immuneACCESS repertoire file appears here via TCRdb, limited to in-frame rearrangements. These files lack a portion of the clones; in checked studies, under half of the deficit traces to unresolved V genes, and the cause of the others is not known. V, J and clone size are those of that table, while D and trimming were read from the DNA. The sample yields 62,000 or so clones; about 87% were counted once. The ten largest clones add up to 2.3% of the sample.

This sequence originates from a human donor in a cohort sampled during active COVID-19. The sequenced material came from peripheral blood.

The nucleotide sequence is TGCGCCAGCAGCCTTCGACTAGCGCCTAGCACAGATACGCAGTATTTT. This translates into CASSLRLAPSTDTQYF. Rearrangement joined TRBV4-1 to TRBJ2-3, with 8 bases matching TRBD2. According to the germline V gene, CDR1 reads MGHRA and CDR2 reads YSYEKL. V loses 4 bases at its end and J loses 0 bases; junction bases beyond the gene matches: 6. Taken from cysteine to phenylalanine, the CDR3 has 16 residues. Of all the DNA, just the CDR3 is kept, 48 bases in frame from base 1.